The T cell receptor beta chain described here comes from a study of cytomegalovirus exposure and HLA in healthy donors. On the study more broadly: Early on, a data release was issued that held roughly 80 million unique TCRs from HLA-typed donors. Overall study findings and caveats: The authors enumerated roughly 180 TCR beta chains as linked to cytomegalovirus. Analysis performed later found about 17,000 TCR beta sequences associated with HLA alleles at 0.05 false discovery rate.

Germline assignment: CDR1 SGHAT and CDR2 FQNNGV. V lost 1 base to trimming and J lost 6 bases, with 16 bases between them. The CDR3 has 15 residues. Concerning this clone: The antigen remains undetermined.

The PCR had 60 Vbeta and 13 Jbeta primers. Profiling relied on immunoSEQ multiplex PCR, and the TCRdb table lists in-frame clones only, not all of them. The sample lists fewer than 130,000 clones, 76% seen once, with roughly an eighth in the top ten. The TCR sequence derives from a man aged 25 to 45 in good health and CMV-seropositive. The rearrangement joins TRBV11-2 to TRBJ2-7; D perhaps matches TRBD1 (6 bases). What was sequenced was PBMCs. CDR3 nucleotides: TGTGCCAGCAGCTTAGCAACTGGGGGCATTGGCGAGCAGTACTTC. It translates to CASSLATGGIGEQYF.